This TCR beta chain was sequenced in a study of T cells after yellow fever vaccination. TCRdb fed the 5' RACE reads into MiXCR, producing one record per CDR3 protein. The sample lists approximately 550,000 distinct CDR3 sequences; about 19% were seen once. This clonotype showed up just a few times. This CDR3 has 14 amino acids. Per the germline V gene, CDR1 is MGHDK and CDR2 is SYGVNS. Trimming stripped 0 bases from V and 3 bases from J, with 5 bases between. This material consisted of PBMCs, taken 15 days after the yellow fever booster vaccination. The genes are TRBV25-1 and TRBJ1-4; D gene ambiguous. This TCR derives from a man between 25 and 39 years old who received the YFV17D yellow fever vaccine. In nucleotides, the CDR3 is TGTGCCAGCAGTGAATACGGGTCTAATGAAAAACTGTTTTTT. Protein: CASSEYGSNEKLFF.